This T cell receptor (beta chain) is from a study of OX40 agonist ivuxolimab in advanced cancers. Blood samples were obtained at baseline, cycle 4 day 1, and cycle 7 day 1. This CDR3 has 17 residues. Trimming shortened V by 4 bases and J by 0 bases, and 17 bases separated the two germline ends. From germline, CDR1 is SGHRS and CDR2 YFSETQ. Here immunoSEQ multiplex PCR was the method, and the copy in TCRdb shows in-frame clones only, minus some. Of some 75,000 clones in the sample, roughly 88% were seen once. Source: CD4+ or CD8+ T cells sorted from blood, taken in a trial of the OX40 agonist ivuxolimab. The source of this sequence is an adult with an advanced solid tumor such as melanoma, head and neck, liver or kidney cancer. The genes are TRBV5-1 and TRBJ1-3; perhaps TRBD1 as D (6 bases). CDR3 in DNA: TGCGCCAGCAGCCAAGGACAGTCTAGGCTCTCTGGAAACACCATATATTTT. Its translation: CASSQGQSRLSGNTIYF.